What follows are 13 T cell receptor beta chains derived from one specimen sequenced in a study of CD8 T cells in ankylosing spondylitis. General study results and limits: Among TCR beta sequences, a motif of 7 to 9 highly homologous variants appeared characteristic of ankylosing spondylitis blood.

Which antigens these TCRs recognize remains unknown. A single record per CDR3 protein comes from TCRdb applying MiXCR to the 5' RACE reads. The profile shows around 220,000 distinct CDR3 sequences, approximately 16% of them singletons. Specimen: blood, either unsorted or a sorted T cell fraction (not recorded which). Every receptor here comes from a male donor with ankylosing spondylitis.

This chain links TRBV7-9 with TRBJ2-7; 14 bases align to TRBD2. The CDR3 contains 17 residues. The ends lost 5 bases at V and 6 bases at J; junction bases unmatched: 12. The germline V gene has CDR1 SEHNR and CDR2 FQNEAQ (reference sequence). CDR3 in amino acids: CASSVGTSGSLAIEQYF. In nucleotides, the CDR3 is TGTGCCAGCAGCGTCGGGACTAGCGGGAGCCTAGCTATCGAGCAGTACTTC.

The J gene is TRBJ2-7, the V gene TRBV10-3; D might be TRBD1 or TRBD2, each matching 6 bases. The V gene's germline CDR1 is ENHRY and CDR2 SYGVKD. Trimming pared 0 bases from V and 6 bases from J, leaving 21 bases between. The CDR3 is 17 residues long. CDR3 DNA sequence: TGTGCCATCAGTGAGTCAGCAGGAATCTCGGGGGCGGCCGAGCAGTACTTC. This gives the protein CAISESAGISGAAEQYF.

This clonotype was seen more than once but under ten times. This sequence joins TRBV9 and TRBJ2-2; D is perhaps TRBD2 (6 bases). The CDR3 extends over 17 amino acids. Trimming left V 1 base short and J 0 bases short, with 13 bases between. Germline CDR1 reads SGDLS; CDR2 reads YYNGEE. CDR3 amino acids: CASSVRGGATNTGELFF. The CDR3 nucleotides are TGTGCCAGCAGCGTAAGAGGAGGGGCTACGAACACCGGGGAGCTGTTTTTT.

The chain has TRBV2 and TRBJ1-2; D unresolved. Germline V gene data show CDR1 as SNHLY and CDR2 as FYNNEI. The V gene lost 4 bases and the J gene lost 4 bases, with 16 bases spanning the gap. The CDR3 contains 15 residues. The CDR3 is CASSVNLDLSYGYTF. The CDR3 region has the DNA TGTGCCAGCAGTGTTAACCTCGATTTATCCTATGGCTACACCTTC.

This clonotype was detected ten times or more. The J gene is TRBJ2-5, the V gene TRBV12-3 or TRBV12-4; 9 positions match TRBD2. CDR3 size: 17 residues. With 6 bases clipped from V and 2 bases from J, the junction kept 13 bases outside the gene matches. CDR3 sequence reads: CASSPYLAGRRQETQYF. The DNA of the CDR3 is TGTGCCAGCAGCCCTTACCTAGCGGGAAGACGACAAGAGACCCAGTACTTC.

J is TRBJ2-1 and V is TRBV7-6; D may be TRBD1 (5 bases). V lost 5 bases to trimming and J lost 0 bases, with 11 bases between them. CDR3 length: 15 amino acids. CDR1 is SGHVS, CDR2 FNYEAQ, per germline. The DNA for the CDR3 is TGTGCCAGCAGCCCAGGGATGAGCTCCTACAATGAGCAGTTCTTC. Its protein product is CASSPGMSSYNEQFF. Together with reference TRBV7-6 and TRBJ2-1, the CDR3 gives the full variable domain: GAGVSQSPRYKVTKRGQDVALRCDPISGHVSLYWYRQALGQGPEFLTYFNYEAQQDKSGLPNDRFSAERPEGSISTLTIQRTEQRDSAMYRCASSPGMSSYNEQFFGPGTRLTVL.

V gene TRBV2 combines with J gene TRBJ1-5; D unresolved. The CDR3 spans 14 residues. Germline-derived CDR1 and CDR2 are SNHLY and FYNNEI. V lost 6 bases, J lost 1 base, and 10 bases lay in between. The DNA for the CDR3 is TGTGCCAGCAGGATAGGTGGGAGCAATCAGCCCCAGCATTTT. This codes for CASRIGGSNQPQHF.

The J gene is TRBJ2-5, the V gene TRBV12-3 or TRBV12-4; D gene unclear. The CDR3 consists of 13 residues. Trimming took 5 bases from V and 5 from J, leaving 12 bases between them. DNA for the CDR3: TGTGCCAGCAGTCTATTAGTAATGGAGACCCAGTACTTC. This sequence encodes CASSLLVMETQYF.

The chain recombines TRBV12-3 or TRBV12-4 with TRBJ1-3; D is possibly TRBD1 (5 bases). V was clipped by 7 bases and J by 0 bases, with 10 bases between them. The CDR3 consists of 14 residues. The CDR3 region has the DNA TGTGCCAGCACCCCGACAGTCTCTGGAAACACCATATATTTT. Residues: CASTPTVSGNTIYF.

This chain joins TRBV27 and TRBJ1-4; D ambiguous. CDR1 is MNHEY, CDR2 SMNVEV, per germline (reference sequence). CDR3 length: 14 residues. V was cut by 6 bases and J by 7 bases, with 15 bases left in between. The CDR3 region has the DNA TGTGCCAGCAGGCGTAGAGGGCTTGGTGAAAAACTGTTTTTT. The encoded protein is CASRRRGLGEKLFF.

This clonotype was counted only a few times. The chain recombines TRBV7-3 with TRBJ1-1; no firm D call. The CDR3 contains 13 residues. Trimming pared 0 bases from V and 4 bases from J, leaving 6 bases between. Germline CDR1 reads SGHTA; CDR2 reads FQGTGA. The CDR3 region has the DNA TGTGCCAGCAGCTTAACTTTGGGCACTGAAGCTTTCTTT. Translation gives CASSLTLGTEAFF.

The chain is built from TRBV6-2 or TRBV6-3 and TRBJ1-2, with D possibly matching TRBD1 (6 bases). The germline V and J ends were trimmed by 4 bases and 4 bases, with 7 bases remaining between them. The CDR3 length is 12 residues. CDR1 and CDR2 from the germline V gene are MNHEY and SVGEGT. Written as DNA, the CDR3 is TGTGCCAGCAGTTGGACAGTCTATGGCTACACCTTC. Translated, it gives CASSWTVYGYTF.

This clonotype was detected a few times. The chain is built from TRBV4-1 and TRBJ2-5, with 11 bases fitting TRBD1. J gave up 2 bases and V 7 bases, and 6 bases lay outside the gene matches. Germline V gives CDR1 MGHRA, CDR2 YSYEKL. There are 15 residues in the CDR3. CDR3 region: CASTWDRGTQETQYF. The CDR3 DNA follows: TGCGCCAGCACATGGGACAGGGGGACACAAGAGACCCAGTACTTC.